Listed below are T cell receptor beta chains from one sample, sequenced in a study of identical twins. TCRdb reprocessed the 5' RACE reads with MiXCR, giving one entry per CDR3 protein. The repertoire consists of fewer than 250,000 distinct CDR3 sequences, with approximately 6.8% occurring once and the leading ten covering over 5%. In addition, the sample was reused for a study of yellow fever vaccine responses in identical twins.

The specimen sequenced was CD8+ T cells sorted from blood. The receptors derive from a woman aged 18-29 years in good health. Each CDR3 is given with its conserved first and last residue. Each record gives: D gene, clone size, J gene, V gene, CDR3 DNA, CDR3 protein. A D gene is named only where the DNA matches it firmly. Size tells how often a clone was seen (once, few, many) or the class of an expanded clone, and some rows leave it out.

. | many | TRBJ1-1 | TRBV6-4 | TGTGCCAGCAGTGAGACAGGCATGAACACTGAAGCTTTCTTT | CASSETGMNTEAFF
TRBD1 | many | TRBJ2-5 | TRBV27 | TGTGCCAGGGAACTCGACAGGGGACTAGAGACCCAGTACTTC | CARELDRGLETQYF
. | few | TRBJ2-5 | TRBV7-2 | TGTGCCAGCAGCTTAGCGTTACCTAGCTCTGAGACCCAGTACTTC | CASSLALPSSETQYF
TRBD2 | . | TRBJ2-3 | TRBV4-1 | TGCGCCAGCAGCCAAGTAGCGGGACGCACAGATACGCAGTATTTT | CASSQVAGRTDTQYF
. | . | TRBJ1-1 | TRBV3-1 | TGTGCCAGCAGCCAAGTGGGGACACGCACTGAAGCTTTCTTT | CASSQVGTRTEAFF
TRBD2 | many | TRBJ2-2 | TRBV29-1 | TGCAGCGTTGAAGTCCTAGCGGGAGACCCGAACACCGGGGAGCTGTTTTTT | CSVEVLAGDPNTGELFF
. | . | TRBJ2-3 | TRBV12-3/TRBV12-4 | TGTGCCAGCAGTCAGGAAAGTGGGCATAGCACAGATACGCAGTATTTT | CASSQESGHSTDTQYF
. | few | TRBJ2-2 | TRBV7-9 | TGTGCCAGCAGCAGCCCCTCAGGGCCCGGGGAGCTGTTTTTT | CASSSPSGPGELFF
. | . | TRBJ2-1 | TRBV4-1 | TGCGCCAGCAGCCCGTTAGGGACGGGGGTCAATGAGCAGTTCTTC | CASSPLGTGVNEQFF
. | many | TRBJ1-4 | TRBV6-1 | TGTGCCAGCAGTAAGACAGAGGTTAATGAAAAACTGTTTTTT | CASSKTEVNEKLFF
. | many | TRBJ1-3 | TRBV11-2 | TGTGCCAGCAGTCAAGAGAGGTGGAGCTCTGGAAACACCATATATTTT | CASSQERWSSGNTIYF
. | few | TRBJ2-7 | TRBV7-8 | TGTGCCAGCAGCTTAGGGGGGGCTCAGTCCTACGAGCAGTACTTC | CASSLGGAQSYEQYF
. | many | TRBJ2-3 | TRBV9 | TGTGCCAGCAGCGTAAATCCAACGAGCGGAAATGGAGGCACAGATACGCAGTATTTT | CASSVNPTSGNGGTDTQYF
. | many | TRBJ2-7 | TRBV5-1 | TGCGCCAGCAGCTTGGTAATGAGCTCCTACGAGCAGTACTTC | CASSLVMSSYEQYF
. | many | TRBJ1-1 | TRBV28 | TGTGCCAGCAGCTACGTAGGTACTGAAGCTTTCTTT | CASSYVGTEAFF
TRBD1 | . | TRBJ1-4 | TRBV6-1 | TGTGCCAGCAGTCGCGGACAGGGATCTAATGAAAAACTGTTTTTT | CASSRGQGSNEKLFF
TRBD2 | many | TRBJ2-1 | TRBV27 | TGTGCCAGCAGTTTGACTAGCGGATTTAGCTCCTACAATGAGCAGTTCTTC | CASSLTSGFSSYNEQFF
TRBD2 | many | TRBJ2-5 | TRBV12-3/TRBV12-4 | TGTGCCAGCAGTTTTCTGGGCGGGAGTTATCAAGAGACCCAGTACTTC | CASSFLGGSYQETQYF
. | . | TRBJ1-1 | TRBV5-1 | TGCGCCAGCAGCTTGAGGCCGGGAACTGAAGCTTTCTTT | CASSLRPGTEAFF
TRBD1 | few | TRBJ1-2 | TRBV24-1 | TGTGCCACCAGTCCGACAGGGGTGAATGGCTACACCTTC | CATSPTGVNGYTF
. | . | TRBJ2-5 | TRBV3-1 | TGTGCCAGCAGCCAAGATTGGGGGCGTAAGACCCAGTACTTC | CASSQDWGRKTQYF
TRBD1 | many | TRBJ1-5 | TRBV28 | TGTGCCAGCGGACAGGGCCCAAATCAGCCCCAGCATTTT | CASGQGPNQPQHF
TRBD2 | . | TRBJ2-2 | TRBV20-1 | TGCAGTGCTAGAGACCCTAGCGGGAGTTCTGTCGGGGAGCTGTTTTTT | CSARDPSGSSVGELFF
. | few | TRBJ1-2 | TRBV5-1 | TGCGCCAGCAGCTTGGAGGTGGGCACCTTCTATGGCTACACCTTC | CASSLEVGTFYGYTF
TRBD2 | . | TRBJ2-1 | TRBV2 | TGTTCCACCGGGAGGGCCGGATCCTACAATGAGCAGTTCTTC | CSTGRAGSYNEQFF
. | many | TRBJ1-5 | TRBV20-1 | TGCAGTGCTAGGGTTTCAGGGTTTGGACAGCCCCAGCATTTT | CSARVSGFGQPQHF
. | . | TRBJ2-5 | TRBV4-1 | TGCGCCAGCAGCCAAGAAAAATTAGGCCGGGAGACCCAGTACTTC | CASSQEKLGRETQYF
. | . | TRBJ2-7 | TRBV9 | TGTGCCAGCAGCGTCGCTAGCGCTTCCTACGAGCAGTACTTC | CASSVASASYEQYF
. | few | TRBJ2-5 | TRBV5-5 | TGTGCCAGCAGCTCACGGGTAGGGGGAGAGACCCAGTACTTC | CASSSRVGGETQYF
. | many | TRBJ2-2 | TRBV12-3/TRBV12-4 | TGTGCCAGCAGTTTACTCAGGGACACCCACGGGGAGCTGTTTTTT | CASSLLRDTHGELFF
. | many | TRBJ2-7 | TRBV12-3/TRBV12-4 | TGTGCCAGCAGTGGTGACAAATACGAGCAGTACTTC | CASSGDKYEQYF
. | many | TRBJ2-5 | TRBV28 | TGTGCCAGCAGCCTGGGAGTCGGGGACACACAAGAGACCCAGTACTTC | CASSLGVGDTQETQYF
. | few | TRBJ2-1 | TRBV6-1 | TGTGCCAGCAGTGAAGGGGGGCCAGATGAGCAGTTCTTC | CASSEGGPDEQFF
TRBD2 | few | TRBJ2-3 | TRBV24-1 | TGTGCCACCAGTGATTTAGGCGGGGGTAGCACAGATACGCAGTATTTT | CATSDLGGGSTDTQYF
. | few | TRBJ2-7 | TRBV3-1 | TGTGCCAGCAGCCAAGAAGTCGGCAGACAAACCTACGAGCAGTACTTC | CASSQEVGRQTYEQYF
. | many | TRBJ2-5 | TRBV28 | TGTGCCAGCAGTTTGGGCCAGGCGGAGACAGAGACCCAGTACTTC | CASSLGQAETETQYF
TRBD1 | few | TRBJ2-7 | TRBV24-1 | TGTGCCACCAGTGATTTCGGCGACAGGGGATACGAGCAGTACTTC | CATSDFGDRGYEQYF
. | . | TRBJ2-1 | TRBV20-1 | TGCAGTGCTAGAGATGAGGGGCTAGCGACATACAATGAGCAGTTCTTC | CSARDEGLATYNEQFF
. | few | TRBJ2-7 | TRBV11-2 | TGTGCCAGCAGCTTAGGGGCAGGGCGAGGAGAGCAGTACTTC | CASSLGAGRGEQYF
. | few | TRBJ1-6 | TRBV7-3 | TGTGCCAGCAGCTTAACGGTGGGGAATAATTCACCCCTCCACTTT | CASSLTVGNNSPLHF
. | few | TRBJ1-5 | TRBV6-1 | TGTGCCAGCGGTACCCCGTTCGTGGGAGATAGCAATCAGCCCCAGCATTTT | CASGTPFVGDSNQPQHF
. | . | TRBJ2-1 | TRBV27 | TGTGCCAGCAGTTCCTACTCCGCCTACTACAATGAGCAGTTCTTC | CASSSYSAYYNEQFF
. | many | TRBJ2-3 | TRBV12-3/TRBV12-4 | TGTGCCAGCAGTTTACTGGGGGCTCGGACAGATACGCAGTATTTT | CASSLLGARTDTQYF
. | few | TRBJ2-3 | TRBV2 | TGTGCCAGCCATGGTACAGATACGCAGTATTTT | CASHGTDTQYF
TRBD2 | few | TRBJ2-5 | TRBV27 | TGTGCCAGCAGTTTACTTGCGGGAGGGCCTCCAGAGACCCAGTACTTC | CASSLLAGGPPETQYF
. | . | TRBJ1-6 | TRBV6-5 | TGTGCCAGCAGTTACGACGGGCTCGGCTCCTATAATTCACCCCTCCACTTT | CASSYDGLGSYNSPLHF
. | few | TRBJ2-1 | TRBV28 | TGTGCCAGCAGGCGTTCTCTGGGGGCGCGCAATGAGCAGTTCTTC | CASRRSLGARNEQFF
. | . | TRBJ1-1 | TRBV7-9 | TGTGCCAGCCTACGTCGCGGGGCCCTGAACACTGAAGCTTTCTTT | CASLRRGALNTEAFF
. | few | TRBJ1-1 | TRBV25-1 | TGTGCCAGCAGAGAGGGGCAGGAAGCTTTCTTT | CASREGQEAFF
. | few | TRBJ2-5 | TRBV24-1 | TGTGCCACCAGTTACGAGGGCCAAGAGACCCAGTACTTC | CATSYEGQETQYF